This T cell receptor (beta chain) was identified in a study of blood T cell repertoires in COVID-19. TCRdb's table, derived via immunoSEQ multiplex PCR, lists solely in-frame clones and lacks some. The table has roughly 520,000 clones, more than 75% seen once. The source material was PBMCs or T cells enriched from blood (not recorded which). This TCR came from a woman aged 40 to 50 who had recovered from COVID-19.

The CDR3 here is CASSWTGQQNTEAFF. In DNA form, the CDR3 reads TGCGCCAGCAGCTGGACGGGACAGCAGAACACTGAAGCTTTCTTT. V and J are TRBV5-1 and TRBJ1-1; 7 bases agree with TRBD1. Germline values: CDR1 SGHRS, CDR2 YFSETQ. The J segment lost 1 base and the V segment lost 3 bases, leaving 6 bases of the junction unmatched. This CDR3 spans 15 amino acids.